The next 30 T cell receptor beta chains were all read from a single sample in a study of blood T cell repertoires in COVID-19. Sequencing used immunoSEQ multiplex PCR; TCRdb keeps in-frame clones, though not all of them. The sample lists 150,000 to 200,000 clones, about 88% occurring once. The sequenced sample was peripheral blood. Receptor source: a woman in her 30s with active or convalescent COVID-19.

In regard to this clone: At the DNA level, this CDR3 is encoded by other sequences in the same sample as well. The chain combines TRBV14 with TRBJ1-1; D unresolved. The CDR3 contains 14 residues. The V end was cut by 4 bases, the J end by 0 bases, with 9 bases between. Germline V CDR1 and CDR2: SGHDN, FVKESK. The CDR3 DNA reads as TGTGCCAGCAGCCTGGCCGGGATGAACACTGAAGCTTTCTTT. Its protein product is CASSLAGMNTEAFF.

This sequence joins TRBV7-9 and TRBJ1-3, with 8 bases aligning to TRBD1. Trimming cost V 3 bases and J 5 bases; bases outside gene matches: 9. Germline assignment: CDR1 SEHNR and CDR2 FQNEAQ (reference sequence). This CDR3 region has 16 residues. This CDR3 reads CASSLAADRGRNTIYF. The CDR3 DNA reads TGTGCCAGCAGCTTGGCCGCCGACAGGGGCAGAAACACCATATATTTT.

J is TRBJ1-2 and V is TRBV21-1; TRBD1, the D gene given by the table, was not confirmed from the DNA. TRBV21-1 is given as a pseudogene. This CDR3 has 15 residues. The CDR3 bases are TGTGCCAGCAGCAAAGGGACAGGGCCGGATTATGGCTACACCTTC. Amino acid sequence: CASSKGTGPDYGYTF.

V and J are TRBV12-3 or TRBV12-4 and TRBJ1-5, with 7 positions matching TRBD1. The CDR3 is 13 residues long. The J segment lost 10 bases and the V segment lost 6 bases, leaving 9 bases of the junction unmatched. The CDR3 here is CASSPDRAPPQHF. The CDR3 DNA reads TGTGCCAGCAGCCCCGACAGGGCGCCACCCCAGCATTTT.

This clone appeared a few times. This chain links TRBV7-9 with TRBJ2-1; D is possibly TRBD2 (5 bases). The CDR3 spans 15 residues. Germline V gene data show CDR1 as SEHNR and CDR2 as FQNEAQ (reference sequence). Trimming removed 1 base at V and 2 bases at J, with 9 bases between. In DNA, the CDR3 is TGTGCCAGCAGCTTAGACCCGCGGGCCTACAATGAGCAGTTCTTC. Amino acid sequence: CASSLDPRAYNEQFF.

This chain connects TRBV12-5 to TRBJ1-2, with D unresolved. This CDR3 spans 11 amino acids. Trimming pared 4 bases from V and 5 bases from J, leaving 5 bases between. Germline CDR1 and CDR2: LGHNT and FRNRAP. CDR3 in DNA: TGTGCTAGTGGTTCCGGGTATGGCTACACCTTC. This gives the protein CASGSGYGYTF.

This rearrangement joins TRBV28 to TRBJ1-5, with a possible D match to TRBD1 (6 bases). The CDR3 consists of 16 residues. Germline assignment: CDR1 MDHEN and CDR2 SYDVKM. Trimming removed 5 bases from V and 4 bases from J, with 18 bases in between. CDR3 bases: TGTGCCAGCAGTCGGCTTACAGGGTACTCTAATCAGCCCCAGCATTTT. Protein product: CASSRLTGYSNQPQHF. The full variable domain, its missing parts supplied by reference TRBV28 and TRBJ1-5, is DVKVTQSSRYLVKRTGEKVFLECVQDMDHENMFWYRQDPGLGLRLIYFSYDVKMKEKGDIPEGYSVSREKKERFSLILESASTNQTSMYLCASSRLTGYSNQPQHFGDGTRLSIL.

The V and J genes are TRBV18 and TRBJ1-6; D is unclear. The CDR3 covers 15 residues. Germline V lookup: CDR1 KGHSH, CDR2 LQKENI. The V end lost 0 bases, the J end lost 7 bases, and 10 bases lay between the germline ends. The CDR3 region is CASSPPLATNSPLHF. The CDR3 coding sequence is TGTGCCAGCTCACCACCGTTAGCAACAAATTCACCCCTCCACTTT.

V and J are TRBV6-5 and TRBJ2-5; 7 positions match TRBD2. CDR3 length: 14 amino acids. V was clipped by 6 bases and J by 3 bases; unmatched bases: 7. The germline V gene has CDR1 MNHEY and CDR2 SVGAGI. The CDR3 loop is CASRRGTVKETQYF. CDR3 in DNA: TGTGCCAGCAGGCGGGGGACGGTAAAAGAGACCCAGTACTTC.

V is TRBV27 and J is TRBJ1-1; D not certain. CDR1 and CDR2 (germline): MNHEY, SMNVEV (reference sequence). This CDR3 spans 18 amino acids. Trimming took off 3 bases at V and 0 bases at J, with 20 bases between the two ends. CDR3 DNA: TGTGCCAGCAGTTTGATCCCTAATCGGGGAAATCTGAACACTGAAGCTTTCTTT. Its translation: CASSLIPNRGNLNTEAFF.

In DNA, the CDR3 is TGCGCCAGCAGCCAAGGAAAGGGGACTATGTCCTATAATTCACCCCTCCACTTT. This translates into CASSQGKGTMSYNSPLHF. The chain recombines TRBV4-1 with TRBJ1-6, with D perhaps matching TRBD1 (5 bases). Trimming took 1 base from V and 1 from J, leaving 14 bases between them. Germline V gene data show CDR1 as MGHRA and CDR2 as YSYEKL. This CDR3 is built from 18 residues.

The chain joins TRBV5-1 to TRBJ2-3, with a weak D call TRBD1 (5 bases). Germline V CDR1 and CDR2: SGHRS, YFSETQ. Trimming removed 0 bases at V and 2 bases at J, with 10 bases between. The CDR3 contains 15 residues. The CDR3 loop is CASSLALGPTDTQYF. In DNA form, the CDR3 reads TGCGCCAGCAGCTTGGCTTTGGGGCCCACAGATACGCAGTATTTT.

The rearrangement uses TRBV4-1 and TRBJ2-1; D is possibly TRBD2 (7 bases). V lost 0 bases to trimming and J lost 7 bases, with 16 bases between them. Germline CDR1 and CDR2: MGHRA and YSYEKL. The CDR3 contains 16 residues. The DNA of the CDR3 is TGCGCCAGCAGCCAAGACTGGGGGGGCAGGGCTAATGAGCAGTTCTTC. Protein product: CASSQDWGGRANEQFF.

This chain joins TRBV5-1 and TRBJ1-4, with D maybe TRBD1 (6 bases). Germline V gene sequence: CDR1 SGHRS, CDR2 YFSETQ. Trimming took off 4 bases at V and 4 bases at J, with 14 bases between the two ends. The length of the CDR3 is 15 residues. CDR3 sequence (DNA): TGCGCCAGCAGCCCCGACAGGAGAAATAATGAAAAACTGTTTTTT. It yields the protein CASSPDRRNNEKLFF.

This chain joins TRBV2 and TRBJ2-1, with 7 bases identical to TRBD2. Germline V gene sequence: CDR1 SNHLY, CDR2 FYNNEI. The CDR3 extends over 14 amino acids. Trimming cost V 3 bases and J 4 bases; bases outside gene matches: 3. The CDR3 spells CASSDWGGYNEQFF. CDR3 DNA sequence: TGTGCCAGCAGTGATTGGGGGGGTTACAATGAGCAGTTCTTC.

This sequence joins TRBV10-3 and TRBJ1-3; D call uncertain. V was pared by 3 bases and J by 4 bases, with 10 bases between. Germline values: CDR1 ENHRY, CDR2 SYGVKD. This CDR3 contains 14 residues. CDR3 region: CAISELARGNTIYF. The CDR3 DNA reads TGTGCCATCAGTGAACTTGCTAGAGGAAACACCATATATTTT.

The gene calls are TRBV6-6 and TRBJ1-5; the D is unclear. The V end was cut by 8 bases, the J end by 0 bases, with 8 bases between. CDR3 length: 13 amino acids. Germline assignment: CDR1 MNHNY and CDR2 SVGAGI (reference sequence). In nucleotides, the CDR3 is TGTGCCAGCGCGTTGTATAGCAATCAGCCCCAGCATTTT. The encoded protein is CASALYSNQPQHF.

CDR3 in amino acids: CASRDRRVATNEKLFF. In DNA, the CDR3 is TGTGCCAGCAGGGACAGGAGAGTCGCAACTAATGAAAAACTGTTTTTT. The rearrangement joins TRBV28 to TRBJ1-4; 7 bases line up with TRBD1. J was trimmed by 0 bases and V by 6 bases; bases with no gene match: 7. This CDR3 is built from 16 residues. CDR1 and CDR2 (germline): MDHEN, SYDVKM.

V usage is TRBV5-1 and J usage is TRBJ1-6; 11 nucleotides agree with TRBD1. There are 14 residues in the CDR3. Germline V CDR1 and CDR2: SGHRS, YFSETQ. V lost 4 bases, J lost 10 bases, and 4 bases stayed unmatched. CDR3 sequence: CASSPGTGGSPLHF. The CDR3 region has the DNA TGCGCCAGCAGCCCAGGGACAGGGGGGTCACCCCTCCACTTT.

CDR3 coding DNA: TGTGCCAGCACCTTCCAGGGAATTAACTACGAGCAGTACTTC. Its translation: CASTFQGINYEQYF. The chain has TRBV7-9 and TRBJ2-7, with D perhaps TRBD1 (5 bases). The germline CDR1 and CDR2 sequences are SEHNR and FQNEAQ (reference sequence). Trimming pared 7 bases from V and 3 bases from J, leaving 16 bases between. The CDR3 runs 14 residues.

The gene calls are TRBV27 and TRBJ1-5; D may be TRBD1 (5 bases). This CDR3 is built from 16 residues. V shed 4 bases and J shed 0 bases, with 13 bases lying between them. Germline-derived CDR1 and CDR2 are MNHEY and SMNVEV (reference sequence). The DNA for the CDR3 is TGTGCCAGCAGTTCCATGGGGGGGTTTAGCAATCAGCCCCAGCATTTT. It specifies CASSSMGGFSNQPQHF.

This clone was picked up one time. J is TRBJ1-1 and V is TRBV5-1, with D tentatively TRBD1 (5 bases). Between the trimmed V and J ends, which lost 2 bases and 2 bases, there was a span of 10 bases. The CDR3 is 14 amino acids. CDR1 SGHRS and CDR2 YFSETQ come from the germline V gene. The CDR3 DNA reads TGCGCCAGCAGCTTCACGACAGCAAACACTGAAGCTTTCTTT. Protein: CASSFTTANTEAFF.

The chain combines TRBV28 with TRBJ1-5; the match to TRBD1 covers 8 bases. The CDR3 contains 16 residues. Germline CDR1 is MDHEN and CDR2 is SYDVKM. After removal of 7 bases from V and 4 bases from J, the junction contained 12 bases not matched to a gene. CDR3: CASIPSRGRKNQPQHF. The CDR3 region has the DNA TGTGCCAGCATTCCATCCAGGGGGCGTAAGAATCAGCCCCAGCATTTT.

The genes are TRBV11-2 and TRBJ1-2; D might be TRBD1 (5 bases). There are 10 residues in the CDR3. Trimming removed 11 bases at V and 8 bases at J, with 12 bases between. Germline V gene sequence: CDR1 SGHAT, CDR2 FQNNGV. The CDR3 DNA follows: TGTGCCCCCGGGGGAGCGGGCTACACCTTC. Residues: CAPGGAGYTF.

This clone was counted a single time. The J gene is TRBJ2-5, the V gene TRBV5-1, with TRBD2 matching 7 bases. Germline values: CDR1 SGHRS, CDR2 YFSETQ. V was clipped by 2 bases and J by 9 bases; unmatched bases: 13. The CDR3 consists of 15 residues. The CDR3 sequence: CASSLSGTTGEAQYF. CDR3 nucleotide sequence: TGCGCCAGCAGCTTATCCGGGACTACGGGGGAAGCCCAGTACTTC.

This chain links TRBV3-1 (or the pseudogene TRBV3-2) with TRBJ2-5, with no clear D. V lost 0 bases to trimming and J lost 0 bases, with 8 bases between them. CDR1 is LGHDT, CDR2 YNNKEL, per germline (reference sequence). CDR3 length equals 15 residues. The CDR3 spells CASSQEALYQETQYF. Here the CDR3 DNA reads TGTGCCAGCAGCCAAGAAGCCCTGTACCAAGAGACCCAGTACTTC.

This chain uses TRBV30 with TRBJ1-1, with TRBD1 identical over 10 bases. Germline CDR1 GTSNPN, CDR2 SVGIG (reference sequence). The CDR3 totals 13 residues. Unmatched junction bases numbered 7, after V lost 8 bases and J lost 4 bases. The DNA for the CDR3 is TGTGCCCTACCGGGACAGGGGAGCACTGAAGCTTTCTTT. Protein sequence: CALPGQGSTEAFF.

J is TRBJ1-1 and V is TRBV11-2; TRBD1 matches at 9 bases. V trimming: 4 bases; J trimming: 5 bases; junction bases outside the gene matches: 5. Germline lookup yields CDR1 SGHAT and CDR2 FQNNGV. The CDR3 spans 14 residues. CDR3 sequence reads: CASSSYRGPTEAFF. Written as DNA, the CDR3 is TGTGCCAGCAGCTCCTACAGGGGGCCTACTGAAGCTTTCTTT.

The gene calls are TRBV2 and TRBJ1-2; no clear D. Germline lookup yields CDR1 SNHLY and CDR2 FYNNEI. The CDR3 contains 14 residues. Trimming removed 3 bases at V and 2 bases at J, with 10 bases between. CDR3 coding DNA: TGTGCCAGCAGTGAGGGCAGGTTGAACTATGGCTACACCTTC. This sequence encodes CASSEGRLNYGYTF.

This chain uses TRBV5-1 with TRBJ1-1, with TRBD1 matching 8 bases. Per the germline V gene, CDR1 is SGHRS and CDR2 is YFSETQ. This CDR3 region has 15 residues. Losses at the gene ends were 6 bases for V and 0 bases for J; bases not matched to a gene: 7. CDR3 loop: CASTGQAGMNTEAFF. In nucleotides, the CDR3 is TGCGCCAGCACGGGACAGGCCGGCATGAACACTGAAGCTTTCTTT. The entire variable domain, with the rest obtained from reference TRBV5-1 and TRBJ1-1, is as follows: KAGVTQTPRYLIKTRGQQVTLSCSPISGHRSVSWYQQTPGQGLQFLFEYFSETQRNKGNFPGRFSGRQFSNSRSEMNVSTLELGDSALYLCASTGQAGMNTEAFFGQGTRLTVV.